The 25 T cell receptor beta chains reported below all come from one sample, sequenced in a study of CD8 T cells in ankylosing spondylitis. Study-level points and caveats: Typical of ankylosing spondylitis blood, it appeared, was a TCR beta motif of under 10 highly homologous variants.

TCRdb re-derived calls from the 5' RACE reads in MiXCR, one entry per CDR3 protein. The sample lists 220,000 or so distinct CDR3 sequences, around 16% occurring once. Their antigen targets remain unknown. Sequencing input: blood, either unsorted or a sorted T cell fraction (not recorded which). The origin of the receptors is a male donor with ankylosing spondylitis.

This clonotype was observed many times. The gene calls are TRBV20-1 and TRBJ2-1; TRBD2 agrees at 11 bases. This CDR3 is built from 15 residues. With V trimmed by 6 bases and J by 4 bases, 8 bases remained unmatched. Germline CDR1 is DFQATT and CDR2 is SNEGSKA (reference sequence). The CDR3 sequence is CSATGLAAFYNEQFF. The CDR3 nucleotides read TGCAGTGCCACGGGACTAGCGGCTTTTTACAATGAGCAGTTCTTC.

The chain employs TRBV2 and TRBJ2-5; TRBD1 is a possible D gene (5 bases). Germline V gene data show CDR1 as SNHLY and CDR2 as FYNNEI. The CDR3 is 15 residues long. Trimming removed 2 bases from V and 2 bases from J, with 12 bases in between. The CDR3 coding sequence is TGTGCCAGCAGTGAAAGGGGCAGCTTGCAAGAGACCCAGTACTTC. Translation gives CASSERGSLQETQYF.

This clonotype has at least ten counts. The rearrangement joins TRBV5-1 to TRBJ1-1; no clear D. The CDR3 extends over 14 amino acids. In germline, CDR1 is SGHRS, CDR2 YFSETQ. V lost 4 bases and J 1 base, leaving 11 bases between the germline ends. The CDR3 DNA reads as TGCGCCAGCAGCCCGAGTCCGGGGAACACTGAAGCTTTCTTT. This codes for CASSPSPGNTEAFF.

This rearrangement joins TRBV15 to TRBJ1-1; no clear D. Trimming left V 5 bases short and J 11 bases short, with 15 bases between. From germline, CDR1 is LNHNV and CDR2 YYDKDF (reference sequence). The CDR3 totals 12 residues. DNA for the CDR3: TGTGCCACCAGCCGCCCCGGGTCCGGGGCTTTCTTT. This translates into CATSRPGSGAFF.

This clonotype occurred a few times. The CDR3 spells CASSQALAGGSDEQYF. CDR3 coding DNA: TGTGCCAGCAGCCAAGCCCTAGCGGGAGGGTCCGACGAGCAGTACTTC. The chain combines TRBV4-2 with TRBJ2-7, with TRBD2 identical over 12 bases. This CDR3 region has 16 residues. V was pared by 1 base and J by 5 bases, with 6 bases of the junction left unmatched. Germline CDR1 and CDR2: LGHNA and YNFKEQ.

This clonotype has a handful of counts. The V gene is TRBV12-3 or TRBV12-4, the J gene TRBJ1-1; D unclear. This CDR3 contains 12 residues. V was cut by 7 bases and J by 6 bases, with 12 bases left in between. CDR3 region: CASNRGGPEAFF. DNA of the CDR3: TGTGCCAGCAATCGAGGAGGGCCTGAAGCTTTCTTT.

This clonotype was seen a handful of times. CDR3 nucleotides: TGTGCCAGCAGTTTAGGCCAGGAGGGGGAGACCCAGTACTTC. It specifies CASSLGQEGETQYF. The rearrangement links TRBV28 to TRBJ2-5; weak D call: TRBD2 (6 bases). The CDR3 consists of 14 residues. Germline values: CDR1 MDHEN, CDR2 SYDVKM. Trimming left V 2 bases short and J 5 bases short, with 12 bases between.

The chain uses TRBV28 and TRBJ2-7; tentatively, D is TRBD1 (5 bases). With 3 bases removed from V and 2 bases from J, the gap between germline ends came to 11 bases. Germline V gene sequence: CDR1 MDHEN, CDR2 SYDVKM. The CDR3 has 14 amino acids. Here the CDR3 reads CASSFGDSPYEQYF. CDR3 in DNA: TGTGCCAGCAGTTTTGGTGACAGTCCCTACGAGCAGTACTTC.

DNA of the CDR3: TGCGCCAGCAGCCGTCTCCTAGCTGAAAGCACAGATACGCAGTATTTT. It translates to CASSRLLAESTDTQYF. This chain joins TRBV4-1 and TRBJ2-3; the D gene is possibly TRBD2 (5 bases). The length of the CDR3 is 16 residues. Trimming removed 4 bases at V and 0 bases at J, with 14 bases between. Germline V gene data show CDR1 as MGHRA and CDR2 as YSYEKL.

The CDR3 protein is CASSTHRGKNTEAFF. CDR3 in DNA: TGTGCCAGCAGTACACACAGGGGCAAGAACACTGAAGCTTTCTTT. The rearrangement uses TRBV6-2 or TRBV6-3 and TRBJ1-1; 7 positions match TRBD1. The V segment lost 5 bases and the J segment 1 base; nucleotides outside the gene matches: 7. Per the germline V gene, CDR1 is MNHEY and CDR2 is SVGEGT. The CDR3 totals 15 residues.

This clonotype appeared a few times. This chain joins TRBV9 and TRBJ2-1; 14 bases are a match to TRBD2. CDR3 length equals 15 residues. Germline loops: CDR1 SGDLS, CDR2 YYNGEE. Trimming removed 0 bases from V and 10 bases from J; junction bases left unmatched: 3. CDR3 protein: CASSVEGLAGDEQFF. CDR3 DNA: TGTGCCAGCAGCGTAGAGGGACTAGCGGGAGACGAGCAGTTCTTC.

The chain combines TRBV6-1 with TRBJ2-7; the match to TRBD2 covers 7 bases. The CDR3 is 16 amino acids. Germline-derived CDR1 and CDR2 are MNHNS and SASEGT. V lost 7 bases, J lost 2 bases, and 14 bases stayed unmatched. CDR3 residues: CASNLDPGGPTYEQYF. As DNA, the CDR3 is TGTGCCAGCAACCTCGACCCGGGGGGTCCGACCTACGAGCAGTACTTC.

The CDR3 protein is CASSFKRGQHVSLYQETQYF. The CDR3 nucleotides read TGTGCCAGCAGCTTTAAGCGGGGCCAGCACGTCTCCCTGTACCAAGAGACCCAGTACTTC. The V and J genes are TRBV11-1 and TRBJ2-5; 7 positions match TRBD2. With V trimmed by 3 bases and J by 0 bases, 19 bases remained unmatched. This CDR3 comprises 20 residues. The germline V gene encodes CDR1 SGHAT and CDR2 FQDESV (reference sequence).

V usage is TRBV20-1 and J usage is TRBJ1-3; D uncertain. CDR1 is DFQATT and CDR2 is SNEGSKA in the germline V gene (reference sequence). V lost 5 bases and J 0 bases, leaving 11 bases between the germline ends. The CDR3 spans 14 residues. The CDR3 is CSAEDALSGNTIYF. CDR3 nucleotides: TGCAGTGCTGAGGACGCCCTCTCTGGAAACACCATATATTTT.

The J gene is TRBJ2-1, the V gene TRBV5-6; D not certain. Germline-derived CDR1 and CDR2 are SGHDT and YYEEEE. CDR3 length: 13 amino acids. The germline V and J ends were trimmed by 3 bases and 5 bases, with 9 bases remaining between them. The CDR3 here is CASSWNINNEQFF. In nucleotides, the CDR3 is TGTGCCAGCAGCTGGAACATAAACAATGAGCAGTTCTTC.

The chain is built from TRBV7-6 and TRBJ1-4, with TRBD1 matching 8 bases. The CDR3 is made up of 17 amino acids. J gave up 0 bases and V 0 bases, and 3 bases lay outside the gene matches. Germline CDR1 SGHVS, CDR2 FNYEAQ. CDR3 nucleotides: TGTGCCAGCAGCTTAGCGCCGGACAGGGCAACTAATGAAAAACTGTTTTTT. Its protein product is CASSLAPDRATNEKLFF.

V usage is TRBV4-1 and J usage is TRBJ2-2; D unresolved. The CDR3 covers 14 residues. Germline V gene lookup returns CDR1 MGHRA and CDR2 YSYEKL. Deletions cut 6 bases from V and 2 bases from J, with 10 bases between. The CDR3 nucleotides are TGCGCCAGCAGATGGCTTCCTAACACCGGGGAGCTGTTTTTT. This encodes CASRWLPNTGELFF.

In nucleotides, the CDR3 is TGTGCCAGTAGTATGGTCAGGGAAGGGGAGACCCAGTACTTC. This sequence encodes CASSMVREGETQYF. The chain employs TRBV19 and TRBJ2-5, with TRBD1 as a possible D gene (5 bases). This CDR3 has 14 residues. Germline V CDR1 and CDR2: LNHDA, SQIVND (reference sequence). V dropped 3 bases and J dropped 5 bases, with 13 bases sitting between them.

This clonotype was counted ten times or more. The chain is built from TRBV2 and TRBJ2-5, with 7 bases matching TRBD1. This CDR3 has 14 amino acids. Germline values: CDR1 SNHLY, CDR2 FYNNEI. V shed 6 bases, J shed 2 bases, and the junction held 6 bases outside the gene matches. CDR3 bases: TGTGCCAGCAGAGATTGGACAGGACAAGAGACCCAGTACTTC. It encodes CASRDWTGQETQYF.

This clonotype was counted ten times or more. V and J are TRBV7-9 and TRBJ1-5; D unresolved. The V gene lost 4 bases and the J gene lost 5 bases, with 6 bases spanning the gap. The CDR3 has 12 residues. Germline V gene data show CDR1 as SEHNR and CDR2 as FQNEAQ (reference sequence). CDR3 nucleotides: TGTGCCAGCAGCTCAGACCATCAGCCCCAGCATTTT. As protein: CASSSDHQPQHF.

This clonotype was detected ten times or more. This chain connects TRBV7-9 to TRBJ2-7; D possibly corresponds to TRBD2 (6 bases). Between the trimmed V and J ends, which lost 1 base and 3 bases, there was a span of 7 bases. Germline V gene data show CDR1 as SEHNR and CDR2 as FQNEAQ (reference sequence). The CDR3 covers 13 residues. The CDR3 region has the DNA TGTGCCAGCAGCTTAGGGGGGGACTACGAGCAGTACTTC. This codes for CASSLGGDYEQYF.

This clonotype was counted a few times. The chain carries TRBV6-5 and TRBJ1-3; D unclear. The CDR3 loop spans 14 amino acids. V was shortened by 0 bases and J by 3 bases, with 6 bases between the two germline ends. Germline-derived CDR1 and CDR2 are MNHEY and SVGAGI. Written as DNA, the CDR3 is TGTGCCAGCAGTTACTCGTTATATGGAAACACCATATATTTT. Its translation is CASSYSLYGNTIYF.

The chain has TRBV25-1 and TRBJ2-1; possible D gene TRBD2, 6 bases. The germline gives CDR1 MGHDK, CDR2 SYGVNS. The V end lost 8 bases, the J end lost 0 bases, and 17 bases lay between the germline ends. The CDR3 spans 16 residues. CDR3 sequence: CASSVGAGSSYNEQFF. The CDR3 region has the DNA TGTGCCAGCTCCGTGGGTGCGGGGAGCTCCTACAATGAGCAGTTCTTC.

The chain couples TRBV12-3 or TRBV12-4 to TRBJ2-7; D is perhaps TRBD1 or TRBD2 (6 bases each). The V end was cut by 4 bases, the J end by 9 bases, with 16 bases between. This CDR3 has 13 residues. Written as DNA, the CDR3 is TGTGCCAGCAGTTCACGGGGGCCTGGGGGGCAGTACTTC. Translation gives CASSSRGPGGQYF.

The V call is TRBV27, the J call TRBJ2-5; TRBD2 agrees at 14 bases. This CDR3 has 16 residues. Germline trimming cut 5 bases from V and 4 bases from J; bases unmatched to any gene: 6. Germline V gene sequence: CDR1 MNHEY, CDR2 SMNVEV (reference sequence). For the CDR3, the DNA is TGTGCCAGCAGTCCATGGACTAGCGGGAGGTCAGAGACCCAGTACTTC. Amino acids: CASSPWTSGRSETQYF.